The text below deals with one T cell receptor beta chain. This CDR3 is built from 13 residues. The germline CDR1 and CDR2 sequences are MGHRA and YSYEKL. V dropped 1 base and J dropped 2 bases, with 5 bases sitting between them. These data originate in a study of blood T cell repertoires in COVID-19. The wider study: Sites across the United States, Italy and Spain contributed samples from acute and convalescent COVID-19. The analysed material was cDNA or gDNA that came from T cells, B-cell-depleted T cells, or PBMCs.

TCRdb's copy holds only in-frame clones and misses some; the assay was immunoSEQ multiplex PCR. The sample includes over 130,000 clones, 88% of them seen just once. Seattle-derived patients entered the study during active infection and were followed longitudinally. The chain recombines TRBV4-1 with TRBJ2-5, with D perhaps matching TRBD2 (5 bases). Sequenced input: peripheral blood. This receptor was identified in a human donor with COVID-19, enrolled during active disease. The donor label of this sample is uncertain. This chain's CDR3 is CASSQGGQETQYF. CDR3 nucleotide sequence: TGCGCCAGCAGCCAAGGAGGGCAAGAGACCCAGTACTTC.